This T cell receptor beta chain was recorded in a study of response to subunit inactivated influenza vaccine. The trim removed 2 bases at V and 3 bases at J, leaving 4 bases unmatched. The CDR3 is 15 residues long. Germline V lookup: CDR1 DFQATT, CDR2 SNEGSKA (reference sequence). MiXCR, run by TCRdb on the RT-PCR reads, gives a single entry per CDR3 protein. This sample has 560,000 or so distinct CDR3 sequences, with approximately 7.6% found just once. This clonotype was found a few times. The receptor's source is a man aged 50 to 69 who received an inactivated influenza vaccine. V gene TRBV20-1 combines with J gene TRBJ1-4; 9 bases align to TRBD1. The input for sequencing was PBMCs from blood, taken around 25 months after vaccination. CDR3 in amino acids: CSARKRTGANEKLFF. The CDR3 DNA is TGCAGTGCTAGAAAGAGGACAGGGGCTAATGAAAAACTGTTTTTT.